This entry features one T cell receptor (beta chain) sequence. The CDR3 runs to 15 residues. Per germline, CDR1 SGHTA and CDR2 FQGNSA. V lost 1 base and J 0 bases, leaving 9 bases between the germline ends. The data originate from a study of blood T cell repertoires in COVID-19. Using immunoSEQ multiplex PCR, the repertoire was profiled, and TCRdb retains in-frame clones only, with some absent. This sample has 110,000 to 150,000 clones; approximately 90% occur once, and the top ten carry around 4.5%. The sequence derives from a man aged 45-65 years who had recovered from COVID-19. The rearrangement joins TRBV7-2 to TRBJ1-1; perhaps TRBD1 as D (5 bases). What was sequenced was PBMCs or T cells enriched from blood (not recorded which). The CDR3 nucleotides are TGTGCCAGCAGCTTAGTTCAGACAGTGAACACTGAAGCTTTCTTT. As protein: CASSLVQTVNTEAFF. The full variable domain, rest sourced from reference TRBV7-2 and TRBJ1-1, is GAGVSQSPSNKVTEKGKDVELRCDPISGHTALYWYRQSLGQGLEFLIYFQGNSAPDKSGLPSDRFSAERTGGSVSTLTIQRTQQEDSAVYLCASSLVQTVNTEAFFGQGTRLTVV.